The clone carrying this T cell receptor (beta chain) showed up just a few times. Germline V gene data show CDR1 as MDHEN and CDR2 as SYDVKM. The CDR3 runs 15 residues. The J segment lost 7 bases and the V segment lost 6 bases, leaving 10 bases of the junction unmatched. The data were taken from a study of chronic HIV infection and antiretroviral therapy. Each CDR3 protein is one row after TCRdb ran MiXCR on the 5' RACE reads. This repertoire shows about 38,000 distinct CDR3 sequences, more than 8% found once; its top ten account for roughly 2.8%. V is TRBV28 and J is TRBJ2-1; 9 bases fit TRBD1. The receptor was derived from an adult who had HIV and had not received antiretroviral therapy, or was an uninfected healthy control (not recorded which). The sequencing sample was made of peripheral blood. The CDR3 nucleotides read TGTGCCAGCAGCAGTGCCGGGACAGGGAGAAATGAGCAGTTCTTC. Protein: CASSSAGTGRNEQFF.